The sequence of this T cell receptor beta chain was determined in a study of blood T cell repertoires in COVID-19. Across the whole study: There were acute and convalescent COVID-19 samples, and they came from the United States, Italy and Spain. The analysed material was cDNA or gDNA that came from T cells, B-cell-depleted T cells, or PBMCs.

This CDR3 region has 13 residues. Germline assignment: CDR1 WSHSY and CDR2 SAAADI. The V and J ends lost 6 bases and 4 bases, in that order; junction bases with no gene match: 5. The Seattle site enrolled patients during active infection and followed them longitudinally. Authors' analysis steps: How many nucleated cells were present was estimated from reference gene primer amplification. Assay: immunoSEQ multiplex PCR; the TCRdb copy retains only in-frame clones and omits some. V and J calls and clone size follow that table, whereas D and trimming were derived from the DNA. The top ten clones hold around 7.8% of a sample with hundreds of thousands of clones, 85% to 90% of them seen once.

The TCR originated in a woman aged 45-65 years with COVID-19, enrolled during active disease. The sample consisted of peripheral blood. The V call is TRBV10-2, the J call TRBJ1-2; 7 bases map to TRBD1. DNA of the CDR3: TGCGCCAGCAGCATGACAGGGAGCTATGGCTACACCTTC. Translation gives CASSMTGSYGYTF.